This TCR beta chain was observed in a study of T cell responses to AZD1222 COVID-19 vaccine. V was clipped by 0 bases and J by 4 bases, with 9 bases between them. The germline V gene encodes CDR1 MGHRA and CDR2 YSYEKL. This CDR3 is 14 amino acids long. Data came from immunoSEQ multiplex PCR; TCRdb stores just in-frame clones and leaves some out. The sample lists around 130,000 clones, around 88% occurring once. This receptor was taken from an adult in good health. This sample comprised peripheral blood, obtained on day 0 of AZD1222 vaccination. The gene calls are TRBV4-1 and TRBJ1-2, with D maybe TRBD1 (5 bases). The CDR3 sequence: CASSQEPGPYGYTF. DNA for the CDR3: TGCGCCAGCAGCCAAGAGCCGGGACCCTATGGCTACACCTTC.